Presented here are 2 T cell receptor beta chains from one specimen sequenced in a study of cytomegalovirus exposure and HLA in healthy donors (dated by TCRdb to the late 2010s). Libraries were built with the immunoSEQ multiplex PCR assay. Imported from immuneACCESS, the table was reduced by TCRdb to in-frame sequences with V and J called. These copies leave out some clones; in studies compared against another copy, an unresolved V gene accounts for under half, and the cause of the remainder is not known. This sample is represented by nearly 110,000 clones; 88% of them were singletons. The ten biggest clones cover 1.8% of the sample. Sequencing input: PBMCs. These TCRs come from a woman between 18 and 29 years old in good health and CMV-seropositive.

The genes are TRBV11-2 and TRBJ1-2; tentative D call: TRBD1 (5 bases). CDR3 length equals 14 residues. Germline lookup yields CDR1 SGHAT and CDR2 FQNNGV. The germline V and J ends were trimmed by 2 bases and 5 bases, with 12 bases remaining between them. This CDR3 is CASSLSRAGYGYTF. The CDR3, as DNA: TGTGCCAGCAGCTTATCCAGGGCGGGATATGGCTACACCTTC.

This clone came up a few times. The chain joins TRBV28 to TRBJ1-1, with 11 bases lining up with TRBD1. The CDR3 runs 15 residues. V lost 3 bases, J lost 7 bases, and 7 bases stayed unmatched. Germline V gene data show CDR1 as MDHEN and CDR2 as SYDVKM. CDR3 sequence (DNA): TGTGCCAGCAGTTTTCGGGACAGGGGGGCCCATGAAGCTTTCTTT. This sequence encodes CASSFRDRGAHEAFF.